The 8 T cell receptor beta chains presented below share a single source sample, sequenced in a study of CD8+CD57+ T cells in acquired aplastic anemia. TCR beta VDJ and CDR3 profiles were obtained from a genomic DNA template. TCRdb passed the reads through MiXCR, listing each CDR3 protein once. The sample shows 200,000 to 250,000 distinct CDR3 sequences, 55% to 65% of them seen only once. All patients picked for sequencing had shown, by flow cytometry, an expansion of CD8+CD57+ cells. Sequencing used sorted CD4+, CD8+, or CD8+CD57+ T cells (not recorded which) from PBMCs. The receptor source for this set is a human donor with aplastic anemia.

The rearrangement uses TRBV5-6 and TRBJ2-7; D ambiguous. The CDR3 sequence is 13 residues long. From germline, CDR1 is SGHDT and CDR2 YYEEEE. V was clipped by 3 bases and J by 0 bases, with 7 bases between them. CDR3 nucleotide sequence: TGTGCCAGCAGCTACCCAGTCTCCTACGAGCAGTACTTC. Translated: CASSYPVSYEQYF.

V is TRBV11-2 and J is TRBJ2-1, with D perhaps TRBD1 (6 bases). This CDR3 comprises 17 residues. Germline loops: CDR1 SGHAT, CDR2 FQNNGV. Trimming removed 4 bases at V and 6 bases at J, with 22 bases between. This CDR3 is CASSYIYDRLDINEQFF. CDR3 DNA sequence: TGTGCCAGCAGCTATATATATGACAGGCTAGATATCAATGAGCAGTTCTTC.

The chain has TRBV27 and TRBJ2-1; D not resolved. There are 13 residues in the CDR3. CDR1 is MNHEY and CDR2 is SMNVEV in the germline V gene (reference sequence). Trimming removed 3 bases at V and 5 bases at J, with 8 bases between. The CDR3 loop reads CASSFGRNNEQFF. As DNA, the CDR3 is TGTGCCAGCAGTTTCGGCAGGAACAATGAGCAGTTCTTC.

This clonotype came up a few times. The rearrangement joins TRBV24-1 to TRBJ1-2, with D unresolved. V lost 4 bases and J 7 bases, leaving 9 bases between the germline ends. The CDR3 extends over 12 amino acids. Germline V gene lookup returns CDR1 KGHDR and CDR2 SFDVKD. CDR3 in amino acids: CATSEPHPGYTF. The CDR3 DNA is TGTGCCACCAGTGAACCGCATCCTGGCTACACCTTC.

This clonotype appeared once. The gene calls are TRBV20-1 and TRBJ2-7; D could derive from TRBD1 or TRBD2 (5 bases each). The length of the CDR3 is 16 residues. V was cut by 6 bases and J by 4 bases, with 25 bases left in between. Germline V gene data show CDR1 as DFQATT and CDR2 as SNEGSKA (reference sequence). The CDR3 DNA follows: TGCAGTGCCACCCAGGTCGGGGCCGGAAAATCTTACGAGCAGTACTTC. It encodes CSATQVGAGKSYEQYF.

This clonotype came up a few times. This rearrangement joins TRBV7-6 to TRBJ2-7; D perhaps matches TRBD1 (5 bases). The CDR3 has 13 amino acids. Per the germline V gene, CDR1 is SGHVS and CDR2 is FNYEAQ. The ends were cut back, 1 base at V and 7 bases at J, with 11 bases in the middle. CDR3 sequence reads: CASSLGTLGEQYF. The CDR3 DNA sequence: TGTGCCAGCAGCTTAGGGACATTAGGGGAGCAGTACTTC.

The chain couples TRBV7-2 to TRBJ2-5; D is undetermined. In germline, CDR1 is SGHTA, CDR2 FQGNSA. This CDR3 comprises 13 residues. V lost 2 bases and J lost 1, with 5 bases in between. The CDR3 coding sequence is TGTGCCAGCAGCTTACAAGCCCAAGAGACCCAGTACTTC. Translation gives CASSLQAQETQYF.

V usage is TRBV10-2 and J usage is TRBJ1-2, with TRBD1 matching over 8 bases. J lost 6 bases, V lost 0 bases, and 0 bases had no gene match. The CDR3 has 13 residues. CDR1 and CDR2 from the germline V gene are WSHSY and SAAADI. In DNA form, the CDR3 reads TGCGCCAGCAGTGAGTCCAGGGGGCATGGCTACACCTTC. Residues: CASSESRGHGYTF.